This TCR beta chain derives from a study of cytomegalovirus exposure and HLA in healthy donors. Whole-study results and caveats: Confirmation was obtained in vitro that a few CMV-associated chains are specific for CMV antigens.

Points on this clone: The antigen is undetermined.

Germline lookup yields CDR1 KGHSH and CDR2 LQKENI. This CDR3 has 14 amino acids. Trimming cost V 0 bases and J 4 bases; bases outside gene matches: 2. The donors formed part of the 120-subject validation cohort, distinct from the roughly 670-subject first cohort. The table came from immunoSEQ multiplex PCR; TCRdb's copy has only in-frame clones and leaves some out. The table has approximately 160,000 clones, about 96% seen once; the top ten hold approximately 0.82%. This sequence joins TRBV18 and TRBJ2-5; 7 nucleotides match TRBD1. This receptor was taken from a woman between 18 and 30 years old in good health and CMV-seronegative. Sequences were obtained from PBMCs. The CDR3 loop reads CASSPPPGGETQYF. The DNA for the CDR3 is TGTGCCAGCTCACCACCGCCAGGGGGAGAGACCCAGTACTTC.